Listed below are T cell receptor beta chains from one sample, sequenced in a study of molecular identifiers for immune sequencing clone quantification. TCRdb re-called the PCR reads through MiXCR, storing one row per CDR3 protein. This sample yields 550,000 to 750,000 distinct CDR3 sequences, of which nearly 20% are seen a single time; approximately 0.9% belongs to the top ten. Sequenced: naive CD8+ T cells from blood, with Jurkat cell RNA spiked in. The receptor source for this set is a human donor in good health. Some libraries in this study had Jurkat cell RNA spiked in. The CDR3 runs from the conserved cysteine through the conserved F or W. The D gene is left open where the match is weak. For some rows the clone size is stated as once, few or many, or as a class when expanded; others skip it.

>NA|TRBV11-1|TRBJ2-7|NA
TGTGCCAGCAGCCAAGGGGCAGGGCTGTCCTACGAGCAGTACTTC
CASSQGAGLSYEQYF
>many|TRBV19|TRBJ2-1|NA
TGTGCCAGTAGTATAGTCGGGACCAACAATGAGCAGTTCTTC
CASSIVGTNNEQFF
>NA|TRBV28|TRBJ2-1|TRBD2
TGTGCCAGCAGTTTAAACGGGAGGGCCTACAATGAGCAGTTCTTC
CASSLNGRAYNEQFF
>NA|TRBV19|TRBJ1-6|TRBD1
TGTGCCAGTAAACAGGGGGGCCTTTATAATTCACCCCTCCACTTT
CASKQGGLYNSPLHF
>many|TRBV20-1|TRBJ2-7|NA
TGCAGTGCCCAGACAGCCTTCGAGGGGTACGAGCAGTACTTC
CSAQTAFEGYEQYF
>NA|TRBV5-4|TRBJ1-6|TRBD1
TGTGCCAGCAGCTCTCTATCGGACAGGGGGCTGTTACCCCTCCACTTT
CASSSLSDRGLLPLHF
>many|TRBV6-1|TRBJ2-7|NA
TGTGCCAGCAGTGAAAGCGGACAGATTTACGAGCAGTACTTC
CASSESGQIYEQYF
>many|TRBV6-2/TRBV6-3|TRBJ2-5|NA
TGTGCCAGCAGTCTGGGACCGCACGGGACCCAGTACTTC
CASSLGPHGTQYF
>many|TRBV10-3|TRBJ1-1|TRBD1
TGTGCCATCAGGGGGACAGCTTTGAACACTGAAGCTTTCTTT
CAIRGTALNTEAFF
>many|TRBV29-1|TRBJ2-7|NA
TGCAGCGTTTACCAGGGGTACGAGCAGTACTTC
CSVYQGYEQYF
>few|TRBV29-1|TRBJ2-2|TRBD2
TGCAGCGTCGCCGGGACTAGCGGACTCTATATCGGGGAGCTGTTTTTT
CSVAGTSGLYIGELFF
>many|TRBV7-9|TRBJ2-1|NA
TGTGCCAGCAGCTTAGGCAGGGTCAATGAGCAGTTCTTC
CASSLGRVNEQFF
>many|TRBV27|TRBJ2-7|NA
TGTGCCAGCAGTTTTTCTAACTCCCGGGACACGTCTTACGAGCAGTACTTC
CASSFSNSRDTSYEQYF
>few|TRBV7-3|TRBJ1-3|NA
TGTGCCAGCAGCCCCTGGGGGGGCGGAGGAAACACCATATATTTT
CASSPWGGGGNTIYF
>few|TRBV7-9|TRBJ1-2|TRBD1
TGTGCCAGCAGCAAAGACAGGGGATTTAACTATGGCTACACCTTC
CASSKDRGFNYGYTF
>NA|TRBV14|TRBJ2-3|TRBD2
TGTGTCAGCAGCAGAAAGCGGGGCTTCGCCTCGGATACGCAGTATTTT
CVSSRKRGFASDTQYF
>few|TRBV12-5|TRBJ2-5|TRBD2
TGTGCTAGTGGTTGGGTAGCGGGGGGGCAAGAGACCCAGTACTTC
CASGWVAGGQETQYF
>few|TRBV9|TRBJ2-5|NA
TGTGCCAGCAGCGTAGCCCCCGGGAGAGAGACCCAGTACTTC
CASSVAPGRETQYF
>many|TRBV6-2/TRBV6-3|TRBJ2-1|NA
TGTGCCAGTGAATATAGCGGTCGGGATGAGCAGTTCTTC
CASEYSGRDEQFF
>many|TRBV2|TRBJ2-7|NA
TGTGCCAGCAGTGCGACAGTGAGCTCCTACGAGCAGTACTTC
CASSATVSSYEQYF
>many|TRBV27|TRBJ2-7|NA
TGTGCCAGCAGTATAAGGGACCGCGCCTACGAGCAGTACTTC
CASSIRDRAYEQYF
>few|TRBV4-1|TRBJ2-2|NA
TGCGCCAGCAGCCAAGGGCCGGAGATGGTAACCGGGGAGCTGTTTTTT
CASSQGPEMVTGELFF
>NA|TRBV6-5|TRBJ2-2|NA
TGTGCCAGCACCCTACACGCCGACAGGTTCTCCGAGGAGCTGTTTTTT
CASTLHADRFSEELFF